These 15 T cell receptor beta chains share one sample of origin, sequenced in a study of Ad26.COV2.S vaccination and SARS-CoV-2 variants. TCRdb's copy holds only in-frame clones and misses some; the assay was immunoSEQ multiplex PCR. The sample shows fewer than 500,000 clones, approximately 92% of them seen only once. Described treatment: about 20 received Ad26.COV2.S at low or high dose, single or two shots; about 5 received placebo; per-sample allocation not given. After the first vaccine or placebo injection, samples were drawn on day 63. Sequences were derived from peripheral blood, sampled in a trial of Ad26.COV2.S vaccine versus placebo. The receptor set was obtained from a person between 18 and 59 years old who received the Ad26.COV2.S COVID-19 vaccine or a placebo.

The V gene is TRBV2, the J gene TRBJ1-1; D is possibly TRBD1 (6 bases). The CDR3 consists of 13 residues. Per the germline V gene, CDR1 is SNHLY and CDR2 is FYNNEI. V shed 10 bases and J shed 4 bases, with 16 bases lying between them. CDR3 DNA: TGTGCCACATATACAGGGTTCGGCACTGAAGCTTTCTTT. It encodes CATYTGFGTEAFF.

This chain uses TRBV3-1 (or the pseudogene TRBV3-2) with TRBJ1-2; the D is unclear. CDR1 and CDR2 from the germline V gene are LGHDT and YNNKEL (reference sequence). Trimming took 9 bases from V and 4 from J, leaving 3 bases between them. The CDR3 is made up of 9 amino acids. CDR3 in amino acids: CARAYGYTF. The CDR3 nucleotides read TGTGCCAGGGCCTATGGCTACACCTTC.

This clone was observed a handful of times. V usage is TRBV19 and J usage is TRBJ1-1; 9 nucleotides align to TRBD1. CDR1 and CDR2 (germline): LNHDA, SQIVND (reference sequence). The CDR3 is made up of 13 amino acids. The ends lost 3 bases at V and 10 bases at J; junction bases unmatched: 6. CDR3 loop: CASSIPGQGVAFF. The CDR3 coding sequence is TGTGCCAGTAGTATCCCGGGACAGGGTGTAGCTTTCTTT.

The V gene is TRBV11-3, the J gene TRBJ2-1, with 7 bases identical to TRBD1. Germline CDR1 SGHNT, CDR2 YENEEA. V gave up 1 base and J gave up 4 bases; unmatched junction bases: 4. The CDR3 sequence is 15 residues long. CDR3 nucleotides: TGTGCCAGCAGCTTAGGAGGGGGCAGTTACAATGAGCAGTTCTTC. Protein product: CASSLGGGSYNEQFF.

The chain uses TRBV6-5 and TRBJ2-3; 9 bases fit TRBD2. The length of the CDR3 is 15 residues. V lost 8 bases to trimming and J lost 2 bases; unmatched junction nucleotides: 8. The germline gives CDR1 MNHEY, CDR2 SVGAGI. CDR3 nucleotides: TGTGCCAGCGCGGGGGGGCCGGGTGTCACAGATACGCAGTATTTT. Translated: CASAGGPGVTDTQYF.

The gene calls are TRBV29-1 and TRBJ2-3; no clear D. Germline V gene lookup returns CDR1 SQVTM and CDR2 ANQGSEA. This CDR3 spans 13 amino acids. V dropped 3 bases and J dropped 0 bases, with 7 bases sitting between them. The CDR3 reads CSVEAYSTDTQYF. The CDR3 DNA follows: TGCAGCGTTGAGGCATATAGCACAGATACGCAGTATTTT.

This chain connects TRBV6-2 or TRBV6-3 to TRBJ2-3; maybe TRBD1 (5 bases). This CDR3 is built from 15 residues. The germline V gene encodes CDR1 MNHEY and CDR2 SVGEGT. V was pared by 2 bases and J by 0 bases, with 9 bases between. This CDR3 reads CASSYGQGSTDTQYF. CDR3 nucleotide sequence: TGTGCCAGCAGTTACGGGCAGGGTAGCACAGATACGCAGTATTTT.

This sequence joins TRBV5-1 and TRBJ1-3; a weak D match, TRBD1 (5 bases). Germline V CDR1 and CDR2: SGHRS, YFSETQ. V was clipped by 0 bases and J by 2 bases, with 12 bases between them. The CDR3 has 16 amino acids. The CDR3 loop is CASSLGTGTTGNTIYF. Here the CDR3 DNA reads TGCGCCAGCAGCTTGGGTACAGGTACTACTGGAAACACCATATATTTT. Using reference TRBV5-1 and TRBJ1-3 for the parts outside the CDR3, the full variable domain is KAGVTQTPRYLIKTRGQQVTLSCSPISGHRSVSWYQQTPGQGLQFLFEYFSETQRNKGNFPGRFSGRQFSNSRSEMNVSTLELGDSALYLCASSLGTGTTGNTIYFGEGSWLTVV.

V and J are TRBV28 and TRBJ1-2; D uncertain. The V gene lost 2 bases and the J gene lost 3 bases, with 7 bases spanning the gap. Germline values: CDR1 MDHEN, CDR2 SYDVKM. The CDR3 contains 13 residues. The CDR3 DNA reads TGTGCCAGCAGTTTAGGCGTTGACTATGGCTACACCTTC. Protein product: CASSLGVDYGYTF.

This chain's CDR3 is CASSPLTASPLHF. In DNA form, the CDR3 reads TGTGCCAGCAGCCCTTTGACAGCCTCACCCCTCCACTTT. The rearrangement links TRBV5-5 to TRBJ1-6; the D gene is possibly TRBD1 (5 bases). The V end lost 4 bases, the J end lost 10 bases, and 12 bases lay between the germline ends. The germline gives CDR1 SGHKS, CDR2 YYEKEE (reference sequence). The CDR3 has 13 amino acids.

The chain recombines TRBV5-6 with TRBJ2-7; possibly TRBD1 for D (6 bases). Trimming pared 1 base from V and 9 bases from J, leaving 26 bases between. This CDR3 has 17 residues. Germline V gene data show CDR1 as SGHDT and CDR2 as YYEEEE. The chain's CDR3 is CASSLNQNTGTFYRQYV. The CDR3 DNA is TGTGCCAGCAGCTTGAACCAAAATACCGGGACATTCTATCGGCAGTACGTC.

This clone has just one count. The chain is built from TRBV27 and TRBJ2-1; D might be TRBD1 (6 bases). The germline V gene encodes CDR1 MNHEY and CDR2 SMNVEV (reference sequence). CDR3 length equals 16 residues. With 6 bases removed from V and 8 bases from J, the gap between germline ends came to 23 bases. The CDR3, as DNA: TGTGCCAGCAGGAGGGTAGTCGTCCTAGGGGGATATGAGCAGTTCTTC. Its translation is CASRRVVVLGGYEQFF.

The chain links TRBV6-5 to TRBJ1-1; TRBD1 might be the D (5 bases). CDR1 and CDR2 (germline): MNHEY, SVGAGI. The CDR3 covers 14 residues. V was shortened by 2 bases and J by 9 bases, with 16 bases between the two germline ends. The CDR3 sequence: CASSYADDSQQAFF. In nucleotides, the CDR3 is TGTGCCAGCAGTTACGCGGACGACAGCCAGCAAGCTTTCTTT.

The chain employs TRBV29-1 and TRBJ2-3; weak D call: TRBD2 (6 bases). V dropped 7 bases and J dropped 2 bases, with 13 bases sitting between them. This CDR3 has 13 residues. The V gene's germline CDR1 is SQVTM and CDR2 ANQGSEA. CDR3 amino acids: CSAGSYDTDTQYF. The CDR3 DNA is TGCAGCGCCGGGAGTTATGACACAGATACGCAGTATTTT.

This clone has just one count. This rearrangement joins TRBV28 to TRBJ2-2; perhaps D is TRBD1 or TRBD2 (5 bases each). Trimming removed 5 bases at V and 9 bases at J, with 16 bases between. This CDR3 is built from 14 residues. Per germline, CDR1 MDHEN and CDR2 SYDVKM. This chain's CDR3 is CASSIGGLMRELFF. The CDR3 nucleotides read TGTGCCAGCAGTATTGGGGGTTTGATGAGGGAGCTGTTTTTT. The variable domain in full, completed from reference TRBV28 and TRBJ2-2, reads DVKVTQSSRYLVKRTGEKVFLECVQDMDHENMFWYRQDPGLGLRLIYFSYDVKMKEKGDIPEGYSVSREKKERFSLILESASTNQTSMYLCASSIGGLMRELFFGEGSRLTVL.